These 17 T cell receptor beta chains came from one sample sequenced in a study of T cell responses to AZD1222 COVID-19 vaccine. Data came from immunoSEQ multiplex PCR; TCRdb stores just in-frame clones and leaves some out. The data show roughly 150,000 clones, just over 90% seen once. Specimen: peripheral blood, collected 28 days after the second AZD1222 dose. These receptors originate from an adult who received the AZD1222 COVID-19 vaccine.

The chain has TRBV7-2 and TRBJ2-1, with 9 bases lining up with TRBD2. Looked up from germline, CDR1 is SGHTA and CDR2 is FQGNSA. The junction had 8 bases not matched to a gene; V was cut back by 3 bases and J by 2 bases. This CDR3 has 17 residues. Written as DNA, the CDR3 is TGTGCCAGCAGCTTGCGGGGGACTAGCTACACCTACAATGAGCAGTTCTTC. Its translation: CASSLRGTSYTYNEQFF.

This clone was detected only once. The rearrangement links TRBV11-3 to TRBJ2-2, with D perhaps given as TRBD1 or TRBD2 (5 bases each). The CDR3 loop spans 16 amino acids. V was pared by 1 base and J by 1 base, with 10 bases between. Germline V CDR1 and CDR2: SGHNT, YENEEA. CDR3 coding DNA: TGTGCCAGCAGCTTAGTCCTTGGGGGGAACACCGGGGAGCTGTTTTTT. Protein: CASSLVLGGNTGELFF.

The chain couples TRBV10-3 to TRBJ2-5, with 7 nucleotides matching TRBD2. Germline trimming cut 4 bases from V and 5 bases from J; bases unmatched to any gene: 4. CDR3 length: 13 amino acids. Per germline, CDR1 ENHRY and CDR2 SYGVKD. CDR3 sequence reads: CAISAGGEETQYF. DNA for the CDR3: TGTGCCATCAGTGCGGGGGGTGAGGAGACCCAGTACTTC.

CDR3 nucleotides: TGTGCCAGTTCGACAGGGTTCACTGAAGCTTTCTTT. It is translated as CASSTGFTEAFF. The J gene is TRBJ1-1, the V gene TRBV19, with TRBD1 identical over 7 bases. V shed 8 bases, J shed 4 bases, and the junction held 4 bases outside the gene matches. This CDR3 has 12 residues. Germline V gives CDR1 LNHDA, CDR2 SQIVND (reference sequence).

The sample holds a few counts of this clone. The chain carries TRBV3-1 (or the pseudogene TRBV3-2) and TRBJ2-7, with D tentatively TRBD1 (5 bases). The CDR3 runs to 15 residues. V lost 1 base and J 2 bases, leaving 12 bases between the germline ends. Per the germline V gene, CDR1 is LGHDT and CDR2 is YNNKEL (reference sequence). The CDR3 here is CASSQVPQETYEQYF. Here the CDR3 DNA reads TGTGCCAGCAGCCAAGTACCACAGGAGACCTACGAGCAGTACTTC.

The V and J genes are TRBV23-1 and TRBJ1-3; perhaps TRBD1 as D (6 bases). TRBV23-1 is an ORF for which the function is uncertain. V shed 2 bases and J shed 0 bases, with 20 bases lying between them. The CDR3 consists of 19 residues. CDR3 coding DNA: TGCGCCAGCAGTCAACGGGGGGCGAGGGTTACGGACTCTGGAAACACCATATATTTT. Translated: CASSQRGARVTDSGNTIYF.

The table lists this clone with a count of one. This chain uses TRBV6-1 with TRBJ2-7; D not resolved. This CDR3 spans 13 amino acids. Germline lookup yields CDR1 MNHNS and CDR2 SASEGT. V was trimmed by 0 bases and J by 4 bases, leaving 7 bases between them. This CDR3 is CASSEAWDYEQYF. The CDR3 DNA reads as TGTGCCAGCAGTGAAGCTTGGGATTACGAGCAGTACTTC.

The J gene is TRBJ1-4, the V gene TRBV12-3 or TRBV12-4; the D is unclear. CDR3 length equals 12 residues. Trimming removed 5 bases from V and 8 bases from J, with 9 bases in between. CDR3: CASSRSREKLFF. In nucleotides, the CDR3 is TGTGCCAGCAGTCGCTCGAGGGAAAAACTGTTTTTT.

This rearrangement joins TRBV5-4 to TRBJ2-7; 10 positions match TRBD1. Trimming took 4 bases from V and 6 from J; bases not matched to a gene: 13. Germline V lookup: CDR1 SGHNT, CDR2 YYREEE (reference sequence). The CDR3 is 16 residues long. DNA for the CDR3: TGTGCCAGCAGCCCGCCGCCGGGACAGGGGCCTTCCGAGCAGTACTTC. This gives the protein CASSPPPGQGPSEQYF.

The chain is built from TRBV19 and TRBJ2-5, with D possibly being TRBD2 (6 bases). This CDR3 comprises 15 residues. Germline CDR1 reads LNHDA; CDR2 reads SQIVND (reference sequence). V was clipped by 4 bases and J by 0 bases, with 12 bases between them. The CDR3 loop reads CASSKDYLYQETQYF. The CDR3 DNA reads TGTGCCAGTAGTAAGGACTACCTGTACCAAGAGACCCAGTACTTC.

This chain links TRBV4-1 with TRBJ1-1; no clear D. V lost 6 bases, J lost 1 base, and 9 bases lay in between. Germline CDR1 MGHRA, CDR2 YSYEKL. The CDR3 length is 13 residues. The CDR3 DNA reads as TGCGCCAGCAGTCCCGACAAGAACACTGAAGCTTTCTTT. It yields the protein CASSPDKNTEAFF.

This chain connects TRBV5-4 to TRBJ1-6; D is unresolved. Germline CDR1 reads SGHNT; CDR2 reads YYREEE (reference sequence). Trimming left V 1 base short and J 5 bases short, with 7 bases between. CDR3 length equals 14 residues. CDR3 residues: CASSLWGHNSPLHF. CDR3 DNA: TGTGCCAGCAGCTTGTGGGGTCATAATTCACCCCTCCACTTT.

The chain carries TRBV3-1 (or the pseudogene TRBV3-2) and TRBJ2-5; 9 bases fit TRBD2. CDR1 LGHDT and CDR2 YNNKEL come from the germline V gene (reference sequence). The ends lost 6 bases at V and 5 bases at J; junction bases unmatched: 10. The CDR3 length is 15 residues. CDR3 nucleotide sequence: TGTGCCAGCAGTGTTACAGCGGGAGGAAGTGAGACCCAGTACTTC. Its translation: CASSVTAGGSETQYF.

This chain joins TRBV7-9 and TRBJ1-4; D might be TRBD1 (5 bases). Germline CDR1 and CDR2: SEHNR and FQNEAQ (reference sequence). The CDR3 length is 14 residues. V gave up 2 bases and J gave up 7 bases, with 11 bases separating them. The CDR3 DNA is TGTGCCAGCAGCTTACGGGGCCAGGGTGAAAAACTGTTTTTT. It encodes CASSLRGQGEKLFF.

This rearrangement joins TRBV7-2 to TRBJ1-2; D remains unclear. The CDR3 spans 16 residues. Germline V CDR1 and CDR2: SGHTA, FQGNSA. Trimming pared 1 base from V and 3 bases from J, leaving 15 bases between. The CDR3 bases are TGTGCCAGCAGCTTAGAGGTAGTTGAGCGGTACTATGGCTACACCTTC. It yields the protein CASSLEVVERYYGYTF.

This sequence joins TRBV9 and TRBJ1-4, with TRBD1 identical over 8 bases. With V trimmed by 3 bases and J by 5 bases, 6 bases remained unmatched. This CDR3 spans 15 amino acids. CDR1 is SGDLS, CDR2 YYNGEE, per germline. As DNA, the CDR3 is TGTGCCAGCAGCGGACAGGGGTGGGGGAATGAAAAACTGTTTTTT. This gives the protein CASSGQGWGNEKLFF.

This chain connects TRBV6-5 to TRBJ2-7, with TRBD1 as a possible D gene (7 bases). CDR1 is MNHEY and CDR2 is SVGAGI in the germline V gene. The CDR3 has 14 amino acids. Trimming pared 6 bases from V and 1 base from J, leaving 13 bases between. CDR3 residues: CASRDRDLSYEQYF. CDR3 nucleotide sequence: TGTGCCAGCAGAGACAGGGACTTATCCTACGAGCAGTACTTC.